This is a list of T cell receptor beta chains from one sample in a study of response to subunit inactivated influenza vaccine. TCRdb ran MiXCR on the RT-PCR reads and lists one entry per CDR3 protein. The table shows some 850,000 distinct CDR3 sequences, with less than 20% occurring only once. The sample in question was PBMCs from blood, obtained around 5 days after vaccination. The receptors were gathered from a man aged 45 to 65 who received an inactivated influenza vaccine. Each CDR3 is given without its conserved first and last residue. Each record gives: J gene, V gene, CDR3 length, CDR3 protein.

>TRBJ1-5|TRBV4-1|10
ASSHINQPQH
>TRBJ1-1|TRBV5-1|9
ASRSEGEAF
>TRBJ2-7|TRBV28|10
ASQFSSYEQY
>TRBJ2-1|TRBV10-3|16
AISATGTSGRSYNEQF
>TRBJ2-1|TRBV12-3/TRBV12-4|13
ASSYRGRAWDEQF
>TRBJ1-5|TRBV20-1|12
SARDPYRNQPQH
>TRBJ2-1|TRBV20-1|13
SAINSGGKYNEQF
>TRBJ2-5|TRBV2|11
ASKRVPSETQY
>TRBJ2-2|TRBV20-1|13
SARPLDRDTGELF
>TRBJ2-3|TRBV29-1|14
SVASPGTGGPDTQY
>TRBJ2-5|TRBV7-9|13
ASSLGVAGKETQY
>TRBJ2-7|TRBV12-3/TRBV12-4|14
ASSSPTRFGSYEQY
>TRBJ2-7|TRBV9|12
ASSVEGQGYEQY
>TRBJ2-7|TRBV20-1|11
SEQGRGGDEQY
>TRBJ2-7|TRBV18|12
ASSKDRGGGEQY
>TRBJ2-5|TRBV5-6|15
ASSPKPGHEYQETQY